This T cell receptor (beta chain) appears in the sequencing data of a study of cytomegalovirus exposure and HLA in healthy donors. Study-level findings and limits: Reports showed the classifier diagnosing cytomegalovirus status with high specificity and sensitivity. An analysis that came later showed most CMV-associated TCR beta chains appearing HLA-restricted. When the data were analyzed later, several of the most significant clusters appeared to be linked to common viral pathogens. In an earlier analysis, about 90% or about 30%: the productive usage of most TCR beta V segments.

CDR1 and CDR2 from the germline V gene are SGHDT and YYEEEE. The CDR3 runs to 14 residues. The V gene lost 4 bases and the J gene lost 3 bases, with 11 bases spanning the gap. A multiplex PCR was run with 60 Vbeta primers and 13 Jbeta primers. Repertoires were generated with immunoSEQ multiplex PCR, while TCRdb's copy carries only in-frame clones and drops some. The sample lists approximately 190,000 clones; roughly 68% were seen once. With regard to this clone: Its antigen is unknown.

V usage is TRBV5-6 and J usage is TRBJ2-1; TRBD1 is a possible D gene (6 bases). The receptor's source is a woman aged 25 to 45 in good health and CMV-seronegative. Sequenced material: PBMCs. CDR3 nucleotide sequence: TGTGCCAGCAGCCCGGAAGGGGGCTACAATGAGCAGTTCTTC. It yields the protein CASSPEGGYNEQFF.